Listed below are T cell receptor beta chains from one sample, sequenced in a study of Ad26.COV2.S vaccination and SARS-CoV-2 variants. This table comes from immunoSEQ multiplex PCR, and its TCRdb copy is limited to in-frame clones, with some not included. The table shows 350,000 to 550,000 clones, with about 88% occurring only once. Sequenced here: peripheral blood, sampled in a trial of Ad26.COV2.S vaccine versus placebo. The receptors originated from a person between 18 and 65 years old who received the Ad26.COV2.S COVID-19 vaccine or a placebo. Each CDR3 is given with its conserved first and last residue. Each record gives: D gene, V gene, clone size, J gene, CDR3 protein, CDR3 DNA. D genes are given only for firm matches. The size of a clone is reported for some rows only, either as once, few or many, or as a class for expanded clones.

.	TRBV7-9	.	TRBJ1-2	CASSLRVRYGYTF	TGTGCCAGCAGCCTCAGGGTTCGCTATGGCTACACCTTC
.	TRBV5-1	.	TRBJ2-3	CASRDSQLAGLDTQYF	TGCGCCAGCAGGGACTCCCAACTAGCAGGTTTGGATACGCAGTATTTT
.	TRBV5-4	.	TRBJ2-5	CASSGGRYQETQYF	TGTGCCAGCAGCGGGGGACGGTACCAAGAGACCCAGTACTTC
.	TRBV3-1/TRBV3-2	.	TRBJ1-4	CASSQDPRGRSLFF	TGTGCCAGCAGCCAAGATCCCAGGGGCAGGAGTCTGTTTTTT
TRBD1	TRBV7-2	.	TRBJ1-4	CASSLGQGLPNEKLFF	TGTGCCAGCAGCCTCGGACAGGGGTTGCCTAATGAAAAACTGTTTTTT
TRBD1	TRBV28	.	TRBJ2-7	CASSSQPGGQEAYEQYF	TGTGCCAGCAGTTCCCAACCCGGCGGACAGGAGGCCTACGAGCAGTACTTC
.	TRBV2	.	TRBJ2-7	CASSDNGNSYEQYF	TGTGCCAGCAGTGATAACGGAAACTCCTACGAGCAGTACTTC
.	TRBV12-3/TRBV12-4	.	TRBJ1-5	CASSTNSNQPQHF	TGTGCCAGCAGTACGAATAGCAATCAGCCCCAGCATTTT
.	TRBV11-3	.	TRBJ2-2	CASSLELNTGELFF	TGTGCCAGCAGCTTAGAGCTGAACACCGGGGAGCTGTTTTTT
.	TRBV7-9	once	TRBJ2-3	CASSRPGGADTQYF	TGTGCCAGCAGCCGTCCAGGTGGAGCAGATACGCAGTATTTT
.	TRBV2	.	TRBJ2-3	CASRGESDTQYF	TGTGCCAGCAGGGGGGAATCAGATACGCAGTATTTT
.	TRBV9	.	TRBJ2-1	CASSVGGLPYNEQFF	TGTGCCAGCAGCGTAGGAGGACTGCCCTACAATGAGCAGTTCTTC
.	TRBV28	.	TRBJ2-2	CASIMANTGELFF	TGTGCCAGCATCATGGCAAACACCGGGGAGCTGTTTTTT
.	TRBV19	.	TRBJ1-5	CASSIVGRGGISPQHF	TGTGCCAGTAGTATAGTGGGCAGAGGGGGGATATCGCCCCAGCATTTT
TRBD1	TRBV28	.	TRBJ1-5	CASRTGGSNQPQHF	TGTGCCAGCAGGACAGGGGGCAGCAATCAGCCCCAGCATTTT
.	TRBV5-1	.	TRBJ2-5	CASSLAGDQYF	TGCGCCAGCAGCTTGGCCGGGGACCAGTACTTC
.	TRBV5-1	.	TRBJ2-5	CASSRWGRQETQYF	TGCGCCAGCAGCCGGTGGGGACGCCAAGAGACCCAGTACTTC
.	TRBV5-6	.	TRBJ1-1	CASSTPGAEAFF	TGTGCCAGCAGCACCCCGGGGGCTGAAGCTTTCTTT
TRBD1	TRBV27	few	TRBJ1-5	CASSKGTGRNQPQHF	TGTGCCAGCAGCAAAGGGACAGGGAGAAATCAGCCCCAGCATTTT
.	TRBV5-1	.	TRBJ2-5	CASKVQTGQETQYF	TGCGCCAGCAAGGTTCAGACAGGACAAGAGACCCAGTACTTC
.	TRBV6-5	.	TRBJ1-4	CASRTSRQSLFF	TGTGCCAGCAGGACTTCTAGACAGTCGCTGTTTTTT
.	TRBV20-1	.	TRBJ1-1	CSASRRSATEAFF	TGCAGTGCTAGTAGGCGGTCGGCCACTGAAGCTTTCTTT
.	TRBV7-6	.	TRBJ1-1	CASSLGWGVQREAFF	TGTGCCAGCAGCTTAGGTTGGGGCGTCCAGCGTGAAGCTTTCTTT
TRBD1	TRBV6-5	.	TRBJ1-1	CASSPPQGQGVEAFF	TGTGCCAGCAGTCCCCCCCAGGGGCAGGGGGTGGAGGCTTTCTTT